Described below is a single T cell receptor beta chain sequence and its context. Its cognate antigen is unknown. The data were obtained in a study of a mutant IDH1 vaccine in newly diagnosed glioma. Study in general: In weeks 1, 3, 5, 7, 11, 15, 19 and 23, patients were immunized, eight times in all. With temozolomide cycles, or 4-6 weeks after radiotherapy alone, vaccination was started. Beforehand, treatment had been radiotherapy, temozolomide, or both; the majority received both. Findings and caveats of the study: Of all patients, approximately 93% showed vaccine-induced immune responses.

Unmatched junction bases numbered 11, after V lost 1 base and J lost 2 bases. In germline, CDR1 is SGHVS, CDR2 FNYEAQ. This CDR3 has 19 residues. Method: immunoSEQ multiplex PCR; TCRdb's copy keeps in-frame clones and lacks some. The sample holds approximately 24,000 clones; over 65% are singletons and the top ten take approximately 9.1%. Time point defined: week 11, during vaccination. Vaccinated patients received 300 ug of mutant IDH1 20-mer peptide per dose, with topical imiquimod. The sample was PBMCs, taken from a glioma patient whose treatment included an IDH1 peptide vaccine. The chain is built from TRBV7-6 and TRBJ2-6; 7 bases fit TRBD2. This TCR derives from a woman aged 18 to 35 with glioma. CDR3 loop: CASSLVGGYLLAGANVLTF. The CDR3, as DNA: TGTGCCAGCAGCTTAGTGGGGGGGTATTTGTTAGCTGGGGCCAACGTCCTGACTTTC.